The clone carrying this TCR beta chain was seen a handful of times. The data stem from a study of shared T cell receptors in the human thymus. Profiling relied on immunoSEQ multiplex PCR, and the TCRdb table lists in-frame clones only, not all of them. The sample records 540,000 or so clones, roughly 74% being singletons. The CDR3 has 17 amino acids. J gave up 6 bases and V 1 base, and 12 bases lay outside the gene matches. CDR1 and CDR2 from the germline V gene are SGHAT and FQNNGV. These data are also associated with another study on human thymus T cells. As reported in that work: Serving as donors were healthy Finnish infants, each of whom was having open corrective surgery for congenital heart defects. Resections obtained during corrective heart surgery supplied the thymus tissue. Gene usage for V and J segments appeared biased in thymic and blood repertoires.

The origin of this receptor is a boy under three years old with a congenital heart defect. Specimen: thymocytes. The chain carries TRBV11-2 and TRBJ1-1, with TRBD1 matching over 9 bases. The CDR3 loop is CASSLGGTGKETPEAFF. CDR3 coding DNA: TGTGCCAGCAGCTTAGGTGGGACAGGGAAGGAGACGCCTGAAGCTTTCTTT.